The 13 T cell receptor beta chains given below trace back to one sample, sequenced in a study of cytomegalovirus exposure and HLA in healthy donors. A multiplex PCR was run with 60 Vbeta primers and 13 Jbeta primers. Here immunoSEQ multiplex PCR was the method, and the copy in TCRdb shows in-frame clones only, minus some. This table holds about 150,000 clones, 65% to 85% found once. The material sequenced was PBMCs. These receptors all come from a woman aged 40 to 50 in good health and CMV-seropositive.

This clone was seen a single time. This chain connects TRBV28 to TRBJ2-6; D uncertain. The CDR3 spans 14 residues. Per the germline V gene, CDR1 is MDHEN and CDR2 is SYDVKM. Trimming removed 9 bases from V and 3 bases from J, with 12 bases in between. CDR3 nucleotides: TGTGCCAGTTTAAATCCGCGTGGGGCCAACGTCCTGACTTTC. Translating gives CASLNPRGANVLTF.

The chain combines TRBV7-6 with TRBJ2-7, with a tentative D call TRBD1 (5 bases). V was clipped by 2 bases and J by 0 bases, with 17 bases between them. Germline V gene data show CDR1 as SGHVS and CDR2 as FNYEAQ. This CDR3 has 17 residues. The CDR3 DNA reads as TGTGCCAGCAGCTTATCGGTTCAGGGCGAAATCTCCTACGAGCAGTACTTC. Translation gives CASSLSVQGEISYEQYF.

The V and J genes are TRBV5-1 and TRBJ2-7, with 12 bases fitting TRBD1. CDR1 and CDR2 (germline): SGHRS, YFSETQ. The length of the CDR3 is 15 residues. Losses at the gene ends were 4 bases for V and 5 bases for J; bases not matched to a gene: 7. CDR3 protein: CASSVGQGAGDEQYF. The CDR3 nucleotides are TGCGCCAGCAGCGTGGGACAGGGGGCCGGTGACGAGCAGTACTTC.

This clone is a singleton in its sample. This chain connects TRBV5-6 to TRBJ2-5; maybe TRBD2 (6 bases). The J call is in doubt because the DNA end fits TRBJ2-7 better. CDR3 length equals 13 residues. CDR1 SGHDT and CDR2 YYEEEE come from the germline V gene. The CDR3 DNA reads TGTGCCAGCAGCTGGGGCCCAGCGGGCGAGCAGTACTTC. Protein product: CASSWGPAGEQYF.

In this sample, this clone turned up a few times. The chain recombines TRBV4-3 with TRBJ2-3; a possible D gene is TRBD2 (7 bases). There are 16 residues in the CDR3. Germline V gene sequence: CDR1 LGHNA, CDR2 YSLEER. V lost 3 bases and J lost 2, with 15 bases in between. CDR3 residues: CASSQERGGATDTQYF. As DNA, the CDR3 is TGCGCCAGCAGCCAGGAGCGAGGGGGGGCCACAGATACGCAGTATTTT.

CDR3 DNA: TGTGCCAGCAGCTTAGTTCGGTCTGGGGCCAACGTCCTGACTTTC. Translated, it gives CASSLVRSGANVLTF. This chain links TRBV7-9 with TRBJ2-6, with no clear D. CDR1 is SEHNR and CDR2 is FQNEAQ in the germline V gene (reference sequence). Trimming pared 1 base from V and 1 base from J, leaving 5 bases between. The CDR3 is 15 residues long. Complete variable domain (other parts from reference TRBV7-9 and TRBJ2-6): DTGVSQNPRHKITKRGQNVTFRCDPISEHNRLYWYRQTLGQGPEFLTYFQNEAQLEKSRLLSDRFSAERPKGSFSTLEIQRTEQGDSAMYLCASSLVRSGANVLTFGAGSRLTVL.

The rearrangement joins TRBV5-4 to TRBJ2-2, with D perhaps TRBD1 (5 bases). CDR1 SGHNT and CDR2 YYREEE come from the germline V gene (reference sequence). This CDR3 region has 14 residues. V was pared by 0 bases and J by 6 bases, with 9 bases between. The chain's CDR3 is CASSLAGKAGELFF. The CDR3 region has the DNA TGTGCCAGCAGCTTGGCAGGGAAGGCCGGGGAGCTGTTTTTT.

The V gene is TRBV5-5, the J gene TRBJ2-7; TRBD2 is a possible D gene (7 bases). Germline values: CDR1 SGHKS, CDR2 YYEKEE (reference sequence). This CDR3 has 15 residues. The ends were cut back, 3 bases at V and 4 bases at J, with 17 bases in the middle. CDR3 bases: TGTGCCAGCAGCTCAACCCACAGGGAGGGTTACGAGCAGTACTTC. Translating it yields CASSSTHREGYEQYF.

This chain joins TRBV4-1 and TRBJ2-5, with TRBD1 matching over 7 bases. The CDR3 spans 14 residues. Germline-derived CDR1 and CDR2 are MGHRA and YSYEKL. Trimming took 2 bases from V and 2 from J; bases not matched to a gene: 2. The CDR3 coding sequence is TGCGCCAGCAGCCAACCAGGGGGTCAAGAGACCCAGTACTTC. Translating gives CASSQPGGQETQYF.

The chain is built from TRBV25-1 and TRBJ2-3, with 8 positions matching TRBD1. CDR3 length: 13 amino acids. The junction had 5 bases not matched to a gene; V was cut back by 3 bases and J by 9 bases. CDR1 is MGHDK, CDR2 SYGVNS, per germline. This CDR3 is CASSDRDRGTQYF. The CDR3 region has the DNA TGTGCCAGCAGTGACCGAGACAGGGGCACGCAGTATTTT.

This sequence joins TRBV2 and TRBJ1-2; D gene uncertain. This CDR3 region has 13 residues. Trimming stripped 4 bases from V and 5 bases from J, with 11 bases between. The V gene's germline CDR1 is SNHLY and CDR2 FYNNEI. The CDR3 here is CASSADFSYGYTF. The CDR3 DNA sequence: TGTGCCAGCAGTGCGGACTTTTCATATGGCTACACCTTC.

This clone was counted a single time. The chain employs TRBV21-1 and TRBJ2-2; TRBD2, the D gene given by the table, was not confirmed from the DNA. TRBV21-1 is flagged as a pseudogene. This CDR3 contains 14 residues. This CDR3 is CASEVKANTGELFF. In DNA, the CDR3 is TGTGCCAGCGAGGTAAAAGCGAACACCGGGGAGCTGTTTTTT.

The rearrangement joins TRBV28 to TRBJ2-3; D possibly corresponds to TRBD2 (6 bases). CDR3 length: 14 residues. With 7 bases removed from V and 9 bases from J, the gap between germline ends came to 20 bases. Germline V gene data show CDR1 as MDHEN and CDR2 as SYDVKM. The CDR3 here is CASTSPGGARTQYF. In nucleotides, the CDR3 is TGTGCCAGCACCTCCCCCGGCGGGGCTAGGACGCAGTATTTT.